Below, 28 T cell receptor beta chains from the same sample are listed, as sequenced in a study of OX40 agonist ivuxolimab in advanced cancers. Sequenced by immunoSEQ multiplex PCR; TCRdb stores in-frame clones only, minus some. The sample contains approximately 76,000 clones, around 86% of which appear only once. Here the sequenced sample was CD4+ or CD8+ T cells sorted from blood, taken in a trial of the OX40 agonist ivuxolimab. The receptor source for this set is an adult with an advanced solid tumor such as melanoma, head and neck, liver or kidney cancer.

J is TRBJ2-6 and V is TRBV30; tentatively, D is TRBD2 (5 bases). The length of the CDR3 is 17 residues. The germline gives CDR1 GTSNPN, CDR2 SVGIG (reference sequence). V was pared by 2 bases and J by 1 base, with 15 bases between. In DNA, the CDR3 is TGTGCCTGGAGTCCCTATGGCGGAGGTTCTGGGGCCAACGTCCTGACTTTC. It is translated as CAWSPYGGGSGANVLTF. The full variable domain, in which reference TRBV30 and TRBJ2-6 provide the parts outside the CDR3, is SQTIHQWPATLVQPVGSPLSLECTVEGTSNPNLYWYRQAAGRGLQLLFYSVGIGQISSEVPQNLSASRPQDRQFILSSKKLLLSDSGFYLCAWSPYGGGSGANVLTFGAGSRLTVL.

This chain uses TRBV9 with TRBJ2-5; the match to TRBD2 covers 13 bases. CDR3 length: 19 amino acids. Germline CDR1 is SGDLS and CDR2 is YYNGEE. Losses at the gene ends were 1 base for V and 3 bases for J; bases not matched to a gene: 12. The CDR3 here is CASSVRTSGGDPLKETQYF. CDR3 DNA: TGTGCCAGCAGCGTAAGGACTAGCGGGGGAGACCCCCTTAAAGAGACCCAGTACTTC.

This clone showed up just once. The CDR3 DNA reads as TGTGCCAGTAGTATCGGACTAGCGGGAGGCACCTACACCGGGGAGCTGTTTTTT. The encoded protein is CASSIGLAGGTYTGELFF. The chain employs TRBV19 and TRBJ2-2; 14 bases agree with TRBD2. The CDR3 spans 18 residues. The V gene end was trimmed by 3 bases and the J gene end by 3 bases; junction bases not matched to a gene: 6. The germline gives CDR1 LNHDA, CDR2 SQIVND (reference sequence).

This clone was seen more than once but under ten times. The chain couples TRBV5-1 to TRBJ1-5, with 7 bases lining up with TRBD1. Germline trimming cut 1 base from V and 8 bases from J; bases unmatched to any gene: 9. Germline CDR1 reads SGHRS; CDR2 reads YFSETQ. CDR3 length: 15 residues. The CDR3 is CASSLNEGAAEPQHF. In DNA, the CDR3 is TGCGCCAGCAGCTTGAACGAGGGGGCAGCGGAGCCCCAGCATTTT.

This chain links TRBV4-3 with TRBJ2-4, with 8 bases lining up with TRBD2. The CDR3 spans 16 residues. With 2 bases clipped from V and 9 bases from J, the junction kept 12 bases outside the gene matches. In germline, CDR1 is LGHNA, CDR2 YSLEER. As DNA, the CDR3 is TGCGCCAGCAGCCAAAGTTTCGGGGGGGCCTTGCGCATTCAGTACTTC. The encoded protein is CASSQSFGGALRIQYF.

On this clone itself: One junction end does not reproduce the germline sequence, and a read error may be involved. The CDR3: CASSLAFTDTQYF. CDR3 DNA: TGTGCCAGCAGCCTAGCTTTCACAGATACGCAGTATTTT. The rearrangement joins TRBV7-2 to TRBJ2-3; D perhaps matches TRBD2 (5 bases). This CDR3 has 13 amino acids. Germline CDR1 is SGHTA and CDR2 is FQGNSA.

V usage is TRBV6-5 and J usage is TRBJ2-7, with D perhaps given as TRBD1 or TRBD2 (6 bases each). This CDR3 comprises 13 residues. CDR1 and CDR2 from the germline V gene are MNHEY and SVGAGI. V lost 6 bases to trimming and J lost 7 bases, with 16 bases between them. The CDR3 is CASRGRGGGEQYF. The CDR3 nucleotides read TGTGCCAGCAGGGGTCGAGGAGGGGGAGAGCAGTACTTC.

CDR3 sequence: CASSLRSSGNTIYF. CDR3 DNA: TGTGCCAGTAGTCTGAGGAGCTCTGGAAACACCATATATTTT. V is TRBV19 and J is TRBJ1-3; D not certain. The V end was cut by 5 bases, the J end by 0 bases, with 8 bases between. Germline loops: CDR1 LNHDA, CDR2 SQIVND (reference sequence). This CDR3 is built from 14 residues.

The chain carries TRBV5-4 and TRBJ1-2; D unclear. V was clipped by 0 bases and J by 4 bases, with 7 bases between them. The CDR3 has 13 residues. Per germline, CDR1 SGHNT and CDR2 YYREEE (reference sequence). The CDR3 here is CASSLERTYGYTF. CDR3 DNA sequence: TGTGCCAGCAGCTTGGAGCGAACCTATGGCTACACCTTC.

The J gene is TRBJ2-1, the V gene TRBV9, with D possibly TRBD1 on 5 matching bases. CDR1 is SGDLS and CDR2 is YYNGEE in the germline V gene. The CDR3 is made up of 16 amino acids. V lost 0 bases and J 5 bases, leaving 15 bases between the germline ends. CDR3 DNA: TGTGCCAGCAGCGTAGCTTCGAGTCCACAGGACAATGAGCAGTTCTTC. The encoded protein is CASSVASSPQDNEQFF.

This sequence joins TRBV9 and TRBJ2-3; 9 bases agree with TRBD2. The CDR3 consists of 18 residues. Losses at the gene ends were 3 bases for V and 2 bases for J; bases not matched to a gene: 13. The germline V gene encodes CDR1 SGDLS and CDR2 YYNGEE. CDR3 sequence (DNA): TGTGCCAGCAGCGCGGACAGATTTAGCGGGGGCCTCACAGATACGCAGTATTTT. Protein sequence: CASSADRFSGGLTDTQYF.

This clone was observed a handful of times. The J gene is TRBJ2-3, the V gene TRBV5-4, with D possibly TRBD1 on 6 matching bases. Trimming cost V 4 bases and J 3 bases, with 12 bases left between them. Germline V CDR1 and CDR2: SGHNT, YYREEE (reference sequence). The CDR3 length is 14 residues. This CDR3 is CASSLGQRTDTQYF. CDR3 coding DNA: TGTGCCAGCAGCCTAGGACAGAGAACAGATACGCAGTATTTT.

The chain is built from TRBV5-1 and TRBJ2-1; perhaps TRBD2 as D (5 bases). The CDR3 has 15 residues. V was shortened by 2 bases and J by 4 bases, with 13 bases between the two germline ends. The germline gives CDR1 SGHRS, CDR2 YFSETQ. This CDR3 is CASSFSGDPYNEQFF. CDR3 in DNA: TGCGCCAGCAGCTTCAGCGGAGACCCTTACAATGAGCAGTTCTTC.

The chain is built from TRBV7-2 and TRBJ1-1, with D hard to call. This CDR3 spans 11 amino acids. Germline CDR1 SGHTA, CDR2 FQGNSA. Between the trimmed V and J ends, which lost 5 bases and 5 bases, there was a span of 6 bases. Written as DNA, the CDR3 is TGTGCCAGCAGCCTCATGACTGAAGCTTTCTTT. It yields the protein CASSLMTEAFF.

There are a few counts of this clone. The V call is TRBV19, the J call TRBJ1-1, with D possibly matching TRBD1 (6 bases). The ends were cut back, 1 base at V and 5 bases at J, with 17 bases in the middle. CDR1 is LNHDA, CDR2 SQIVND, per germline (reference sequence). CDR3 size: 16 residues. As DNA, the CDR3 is TGTGCCAGTAGTATAGCTTATACCGGGACACGAACTGAAGCTTTCTTT. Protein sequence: CASSIAYTGTRTEAFF.

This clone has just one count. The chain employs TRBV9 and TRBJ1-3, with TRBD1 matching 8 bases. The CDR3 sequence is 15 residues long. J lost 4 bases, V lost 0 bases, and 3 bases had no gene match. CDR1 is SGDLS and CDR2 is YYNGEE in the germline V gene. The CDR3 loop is CASSVEDRAGNTIYF. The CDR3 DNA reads TGTGCCAGCAGCGTAGAGGACAGGGCAGGAAACACCATATATTTT.

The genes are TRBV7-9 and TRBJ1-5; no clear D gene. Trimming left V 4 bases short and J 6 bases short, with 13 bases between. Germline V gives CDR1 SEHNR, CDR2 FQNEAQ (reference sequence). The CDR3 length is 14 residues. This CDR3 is CASSSGPESQPQHF. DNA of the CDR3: TGTGCCAGCAGCTCCGGCCCCGAGAGTCAGCCCCAGCATTTT.

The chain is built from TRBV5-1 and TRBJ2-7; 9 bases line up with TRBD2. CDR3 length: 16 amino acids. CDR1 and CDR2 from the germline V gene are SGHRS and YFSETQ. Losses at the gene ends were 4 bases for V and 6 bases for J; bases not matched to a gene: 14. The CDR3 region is CASSPGASGVGGEQYF. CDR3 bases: TGCGCCAGCAGCCCTGGCGCTAGCGGGGTTGGGGGCGAGCAGTACTTC.

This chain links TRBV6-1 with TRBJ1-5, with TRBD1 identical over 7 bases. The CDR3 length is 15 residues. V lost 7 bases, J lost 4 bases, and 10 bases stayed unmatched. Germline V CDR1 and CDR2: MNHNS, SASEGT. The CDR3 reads CASTRDRDRNQPQHF. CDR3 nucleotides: TGTGCCAGCACCAGAGACAGGGATCGGAATCAGCCCCAGCATTTT.

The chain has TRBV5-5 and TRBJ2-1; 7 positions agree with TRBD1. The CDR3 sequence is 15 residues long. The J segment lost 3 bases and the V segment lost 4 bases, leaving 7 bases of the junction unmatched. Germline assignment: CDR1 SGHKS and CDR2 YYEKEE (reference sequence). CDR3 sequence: CASSLGTENYNEQFF. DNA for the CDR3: TGTGCCAGCAGCCTAGGGACAGAAAACTACAATGAGCAGTTCTTC.

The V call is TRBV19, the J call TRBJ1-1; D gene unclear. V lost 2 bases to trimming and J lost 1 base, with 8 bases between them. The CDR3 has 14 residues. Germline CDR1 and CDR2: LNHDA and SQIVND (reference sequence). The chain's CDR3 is CASSINHKNTEAFF. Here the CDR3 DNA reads TGTGCCAGTAGTATAAATCACAAGAACACTGAAGCTTTCTTT.

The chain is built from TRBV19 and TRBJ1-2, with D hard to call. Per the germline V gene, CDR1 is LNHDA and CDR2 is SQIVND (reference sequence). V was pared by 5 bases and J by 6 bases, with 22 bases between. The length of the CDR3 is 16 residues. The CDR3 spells CASSPRMRGYDHGYTF. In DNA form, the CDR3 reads TGTGCCAGTAGTCCTCGAATGAGAGGGTATGATCATGGCTACACCTTC.

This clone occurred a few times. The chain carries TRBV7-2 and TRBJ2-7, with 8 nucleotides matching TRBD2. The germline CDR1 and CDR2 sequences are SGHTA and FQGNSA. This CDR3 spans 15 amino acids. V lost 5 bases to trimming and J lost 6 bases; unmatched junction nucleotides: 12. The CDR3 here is CASSLRASGGGEQYF. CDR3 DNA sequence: TGTGCCAGCAGCCTACGTGCGTCGGGGGGGGGCGAGCAGTACTTC.

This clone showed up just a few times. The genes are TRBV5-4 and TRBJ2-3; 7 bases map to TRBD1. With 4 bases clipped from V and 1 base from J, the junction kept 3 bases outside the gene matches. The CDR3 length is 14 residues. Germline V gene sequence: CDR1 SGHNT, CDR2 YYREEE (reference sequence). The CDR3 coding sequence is TGTGCCAGCAGCCGGGACAGCCGCACAGATACGCAGTATTTT. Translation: CASSRDSRTDTQYF.

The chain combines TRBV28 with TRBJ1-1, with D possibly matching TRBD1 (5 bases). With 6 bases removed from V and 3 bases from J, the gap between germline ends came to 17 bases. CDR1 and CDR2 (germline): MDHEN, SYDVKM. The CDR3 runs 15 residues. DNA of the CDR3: TGTGCCAGCAGCTCCGGTGGAGGGGAGCACACTGAAGCTTTCTTT. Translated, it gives CASSSGGGEHTEAFF.

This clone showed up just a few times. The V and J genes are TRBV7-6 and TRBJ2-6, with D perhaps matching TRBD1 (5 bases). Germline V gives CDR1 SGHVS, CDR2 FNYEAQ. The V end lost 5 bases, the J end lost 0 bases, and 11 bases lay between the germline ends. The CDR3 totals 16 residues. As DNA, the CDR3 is TGTGCCAGCAGCCCTAGGGGTTTCTCTGGGGCCAACGTCCTGACTTTC. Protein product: CASSPRGFSGANVLTF. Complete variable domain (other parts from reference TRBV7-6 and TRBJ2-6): GAGVSQSPRYKVTKRGQDVALRCDPISGHVSLYWYRQALGQGPEFLTYFNYEAQQDKSGLPNDRFSAERPEGSISTLTIQRTEQRDSAMYRCASSPRGFSGANVLTFGAGSRLTVL.

In DNA, the CDR3 is TGTGCCAGCACCAGGGGGGCCATGAACACTGAAGCTTTCTTT. This codes for CASTRGAMNTEAFF. V usage is TRBV6-5 and J usage is TRBJ1-1; 7 bases line up with TRBD1. V lost 7 bases to trimming and J lost 0 bases; unmatched junction nucleotides: 5. The germline CDR1 and CDR2 sequences are MNHEY and SVGAGI. The CDR3 extends over 14 amino acids.

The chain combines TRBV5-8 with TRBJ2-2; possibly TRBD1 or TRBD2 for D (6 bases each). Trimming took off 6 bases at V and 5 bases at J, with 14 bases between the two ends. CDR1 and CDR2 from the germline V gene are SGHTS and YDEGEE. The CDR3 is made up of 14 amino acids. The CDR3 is CASITRRGTGELFF. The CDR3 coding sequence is TGTGCCAGCATCACGAGGAGGGGGACCGGGGAGCTGTTTTTT.